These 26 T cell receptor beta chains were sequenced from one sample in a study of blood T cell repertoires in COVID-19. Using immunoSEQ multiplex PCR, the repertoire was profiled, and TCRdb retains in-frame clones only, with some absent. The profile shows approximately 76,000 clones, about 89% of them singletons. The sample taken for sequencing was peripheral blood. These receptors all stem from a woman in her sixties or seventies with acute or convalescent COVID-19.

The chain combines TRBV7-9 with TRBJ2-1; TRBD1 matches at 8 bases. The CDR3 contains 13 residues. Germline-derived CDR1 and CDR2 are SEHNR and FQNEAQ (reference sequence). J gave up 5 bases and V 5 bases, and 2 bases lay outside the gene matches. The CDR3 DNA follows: TGTGCCAGCAGCCCGGACAGGGACAATGAGCAGTTCTTC. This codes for CASSPDRDNEQFF.

In nucleotides, the CDR3 is TGTGCCGTTGTAGAGGGTCCCAGCTCTGGAAACACCATATATTTT. Protein: CAVVEGPSSGNTIYF. The rearrangement joins TRBV10-3 to TRBJ1-3; D call uncertain. The CDR3 is made up of 15 amino acids. Trimming shortened V by 11 bases and J by 0 bases, and 17 bases separated the two germline ends. CDR1 and CDR2 (germline): ENHRY, SYGVKD.

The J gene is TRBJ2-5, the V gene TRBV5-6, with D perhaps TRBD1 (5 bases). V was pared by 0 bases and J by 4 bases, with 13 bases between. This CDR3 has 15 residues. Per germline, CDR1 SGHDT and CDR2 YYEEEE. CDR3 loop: CASSLAGWGGETQYF. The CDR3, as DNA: TGTGCCAGCAGCTTGGCTGGGTGGGGCGGAGAGACCCAGTACTTC.

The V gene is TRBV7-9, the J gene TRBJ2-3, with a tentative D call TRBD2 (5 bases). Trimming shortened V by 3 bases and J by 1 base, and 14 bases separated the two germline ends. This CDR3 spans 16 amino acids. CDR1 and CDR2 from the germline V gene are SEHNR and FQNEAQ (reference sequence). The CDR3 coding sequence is TGTGCCAGCAGCTTCGATTGGGATAGCGGCACAGATACGCAGTATTTT. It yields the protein CASSFDWDSGTDTQYF. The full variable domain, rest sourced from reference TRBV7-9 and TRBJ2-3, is DTGVSQNPRHKITKRGQNVTFRCDPISEHNRLYWYRQTLGQGPEFLTYFQNEAQLEKSRLLSDRFSAERPKGSFSTLEIQRTEQGDSAMYLCASSFDWDSGTDTQYFGPGTRLTVL.

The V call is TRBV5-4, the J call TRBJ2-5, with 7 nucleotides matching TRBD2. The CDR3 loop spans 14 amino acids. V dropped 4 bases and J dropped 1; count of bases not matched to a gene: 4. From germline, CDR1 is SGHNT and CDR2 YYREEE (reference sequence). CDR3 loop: CASSPGGIQETQYF. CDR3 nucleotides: TGTGCCAGCAGCCCCGGGGGGATCCAAGAGACCCAGTACTTC.

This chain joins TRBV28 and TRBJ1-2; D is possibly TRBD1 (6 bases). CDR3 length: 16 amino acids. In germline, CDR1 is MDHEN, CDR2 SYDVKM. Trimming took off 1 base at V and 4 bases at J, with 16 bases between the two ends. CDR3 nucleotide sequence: TGTGCCAGCAGTTTATTTAGCAGGGGTTTGAGCTATGGCTACACCTTC. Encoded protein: CASSLFSRGLSYGYTF.

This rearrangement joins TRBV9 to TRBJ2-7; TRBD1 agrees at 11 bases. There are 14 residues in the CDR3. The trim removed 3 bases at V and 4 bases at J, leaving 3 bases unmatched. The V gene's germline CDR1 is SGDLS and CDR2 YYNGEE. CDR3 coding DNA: TGTGCCAGCAGCGCCGGGACAGGGGGATACGAGCAGTACTTC. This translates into CASSAGTGGYEQYF. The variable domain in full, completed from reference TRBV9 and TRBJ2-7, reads DSGVTQTPKHLITATGQRVTLRCSPRSGDLSVYWYQQSLDQGLQFLIQYYNGEERAKGNILERFSAQQFPDLHSELNLSSLELGDSALYFCASSAGTGGYEQYFGPGTRLTVT.

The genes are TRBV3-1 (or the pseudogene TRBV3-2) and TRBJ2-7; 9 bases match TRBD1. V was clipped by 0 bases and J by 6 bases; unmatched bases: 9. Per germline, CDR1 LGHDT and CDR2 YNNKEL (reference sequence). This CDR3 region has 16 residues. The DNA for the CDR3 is TGTGCCAGCAGCCAAGAGTTGGGGACAGGGATATTCGAGCAGTACTTC. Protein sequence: CASSQELGTGIFEQYF.

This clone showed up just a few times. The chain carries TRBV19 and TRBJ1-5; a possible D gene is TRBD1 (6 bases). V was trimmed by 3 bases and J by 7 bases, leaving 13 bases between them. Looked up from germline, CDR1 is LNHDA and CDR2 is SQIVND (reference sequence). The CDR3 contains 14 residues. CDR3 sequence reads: CASSIVRGEQPQHF. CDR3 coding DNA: TGTGCCAGTAGTATCGTCAGGGGAGAGCAGCCCCAGCATTTT.

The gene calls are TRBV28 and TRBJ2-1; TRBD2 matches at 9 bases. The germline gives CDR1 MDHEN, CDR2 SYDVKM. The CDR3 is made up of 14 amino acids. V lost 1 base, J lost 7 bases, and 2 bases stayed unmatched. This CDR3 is CASSLLREGNEQFF. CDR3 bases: TGTGCCAGCAGTTTATTGCGGGAGGGAAATGAGCAGTTCTTC.

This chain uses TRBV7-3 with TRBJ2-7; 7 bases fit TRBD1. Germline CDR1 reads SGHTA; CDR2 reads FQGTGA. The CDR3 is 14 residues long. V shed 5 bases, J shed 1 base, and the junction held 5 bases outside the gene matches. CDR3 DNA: TGTGCCAGCAGCCCCGGGACAGAATCCTACGAGCAGTACTTC. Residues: CASSPGTESYEQYF.

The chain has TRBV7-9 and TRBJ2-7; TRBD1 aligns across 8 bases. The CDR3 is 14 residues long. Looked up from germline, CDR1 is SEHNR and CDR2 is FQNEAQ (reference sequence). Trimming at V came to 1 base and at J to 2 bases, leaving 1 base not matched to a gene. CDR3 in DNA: TGTGCCAGCAGCTTAGGGACAGGGACCTACGAGCAGTACTTC. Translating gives CASSLGTGTYEQYF.

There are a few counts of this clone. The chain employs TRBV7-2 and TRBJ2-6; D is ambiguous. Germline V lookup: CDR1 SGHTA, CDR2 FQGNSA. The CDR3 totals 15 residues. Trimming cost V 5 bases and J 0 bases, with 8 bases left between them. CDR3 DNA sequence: TGTGCCAGCAGCAAGATGAGCTCTGGGGCCAACGTCCTGACTTTC. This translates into CASSKMSSGANVLTF.

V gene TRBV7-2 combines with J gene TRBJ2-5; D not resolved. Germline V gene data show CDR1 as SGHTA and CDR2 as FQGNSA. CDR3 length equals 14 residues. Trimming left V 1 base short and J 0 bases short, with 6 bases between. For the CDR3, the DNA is TGTGCCAGCAGCTTAGGGGCGTACCAAGAGACCCAGTACTTC. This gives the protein CASSLGAYQETQYF.

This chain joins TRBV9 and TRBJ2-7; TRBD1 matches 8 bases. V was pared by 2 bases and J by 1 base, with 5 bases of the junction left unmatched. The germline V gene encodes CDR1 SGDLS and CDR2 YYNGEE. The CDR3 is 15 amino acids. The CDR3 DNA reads TGTGCCAGCAGCGTTAGGACAGGGATATCCTACGAGCAGTACTTC. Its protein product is CASSVRTGISYEQYF.

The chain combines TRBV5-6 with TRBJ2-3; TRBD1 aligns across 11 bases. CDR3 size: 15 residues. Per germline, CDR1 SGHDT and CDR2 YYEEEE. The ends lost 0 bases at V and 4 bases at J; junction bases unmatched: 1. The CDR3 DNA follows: TGTGCCAGCAGCTTGGGGACAGGGGGCGCAGATACGCAGTATTTT. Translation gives CASSLGTGGADTQYF.

CDR3: CASSMGRAPGYTF. CDR3 coding DNA: TGTGCCAGTAGTATGGGCAGGGCTCCGGGCTACACCTTC. The rearrangement joins TRBV19 to TRBJ1-2, with a weak D call TRBD1 (5 bases). Germline V CDR1 and CDR2: LNHDA, SQIVND (reference sequence). V shed 3 bases and J shed 8 bases, with 13 bases lying between them. The CDR3 loop spans 13 amino acids. Using reference TRBV19 and TRBJ1-2 for the parts outside the CDR3, the full variable domain is DGGITQSPKYLFRKEGQNVTLSCEQNLNHDAMYWYRQDPGQGLRLIYYSQIVNDFQKGDIAEGYSVSREKKESFPLTVTSAQKNPTAFYLCASSMGRAPGYTFGSGTRLTVV.

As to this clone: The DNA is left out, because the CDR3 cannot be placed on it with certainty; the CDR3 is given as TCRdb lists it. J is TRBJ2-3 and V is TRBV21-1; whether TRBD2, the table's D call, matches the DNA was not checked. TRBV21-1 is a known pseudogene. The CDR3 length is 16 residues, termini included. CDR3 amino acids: CASSLYWGGGTDTQYF.

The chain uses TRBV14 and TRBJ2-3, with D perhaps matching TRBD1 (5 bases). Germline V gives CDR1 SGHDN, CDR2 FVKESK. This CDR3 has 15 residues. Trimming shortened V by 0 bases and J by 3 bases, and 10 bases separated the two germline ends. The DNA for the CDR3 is TGTGCCAGCAGCCAAGAGGGGCCAGAAACAGATACGCAGTATTTT. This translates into CASSQEGPETDTQYF.

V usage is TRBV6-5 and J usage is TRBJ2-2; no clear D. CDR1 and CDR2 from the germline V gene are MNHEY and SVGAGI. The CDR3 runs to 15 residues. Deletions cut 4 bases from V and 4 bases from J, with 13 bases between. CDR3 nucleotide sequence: TGTGCCAGCAGTTCCCTAGGTTCGAGCACCGGGGAGCTGTTTTTT. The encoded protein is CASSSLGSSTGELFF.

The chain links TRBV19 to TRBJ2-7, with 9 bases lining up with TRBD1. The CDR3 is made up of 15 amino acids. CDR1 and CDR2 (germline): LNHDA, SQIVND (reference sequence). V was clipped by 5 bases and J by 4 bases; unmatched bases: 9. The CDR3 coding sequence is TGTGCCAGTAGTCACGAGGGACAGGGCAAATACGAGCAGTACTTC. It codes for CASSHEGQGKYEQYF.

As DNA, the CDR3 is TGTGCCAGCAGCCCCCCCTGGACAGGGCGCAACTATGGCTACACCTTC. Translated, it gives CASSPPWTGRNYGYTF. The rearrangement uses TRBV7-9 and TRBJ1-2, with 8 bases identical to TRBD1. With V trimmed by 5 bases and J by 2 bases, 10 bases remained unmatched. CDR3 length: 16 amino acids. CDR1 and CDR2 from the germline V gene are SEHNR and FQNEAQ (reference sequence).

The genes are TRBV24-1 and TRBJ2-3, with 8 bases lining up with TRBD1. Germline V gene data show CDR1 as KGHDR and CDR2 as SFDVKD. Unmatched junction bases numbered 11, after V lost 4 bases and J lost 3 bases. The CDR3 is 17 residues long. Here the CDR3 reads CATSDPKGQGGTDTQYF. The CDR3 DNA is TGTGCCACCAGTGACCCAAAAGGACAGGGCGGGACAGATACGCAGTATTTT.

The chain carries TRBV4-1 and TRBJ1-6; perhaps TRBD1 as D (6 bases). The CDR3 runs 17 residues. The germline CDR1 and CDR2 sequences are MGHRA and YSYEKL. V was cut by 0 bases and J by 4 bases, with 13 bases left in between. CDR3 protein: CASSQEGGQSYNSPLHF. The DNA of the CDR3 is TGCGCCAGCAGCCAAGAGGGTGGACAGAGTTATAATTCACCCCTCCACTTT.

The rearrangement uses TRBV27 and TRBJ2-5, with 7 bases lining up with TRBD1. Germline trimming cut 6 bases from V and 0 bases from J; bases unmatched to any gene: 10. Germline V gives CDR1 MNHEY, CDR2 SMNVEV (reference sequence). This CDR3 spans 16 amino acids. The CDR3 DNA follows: TGTGCCAGCAGGCCAACCGGGACAGCAAACCAAGAGACCCAGTACTTC. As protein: CASRPTGTANQETQYF.

Here the CDR3 reads CATRAGFSGNTIYF. The DNA for the CDR3 is TGTGCCACCCGGGCGGGGTTCTCTGGAAACACCATATATTTT. The V and J genes are TRBV6-5 and TRBJ1-3; no clear D. Germline values: CDR1 MNHEY, CDR2 SVGAGI. The CDR3 extends over 14 amino acids. The germline V and J ends were trimmed by 10 bases and 0 bases, with 13 bases remaining between them.